One and the same sample provided the 30 T cell receptor beta chains below, sequenced in a study of T cell responses to AZD1222 COVID-19 vaccine. Assay: immunoSEQ multiplex PCR; the TCRdb copy retains only in-frame clones and omits some. The table lists about 140,000 clones, approximately 93% of them singletons. The material was peripheral blood, obtained on day 0 of MenACWY control vaccination. The origin of the receptors is an adult in good health.

The chain recombines TRBV19 with TRBJ1-4; D is perhaps TRBD1 (6 bases). The V end lost 4 bases, the J end lost 4 bases, and 13 bases lay between the germline ends. The CDR3 totals 15 residues. CDR1 and CDR2 from the germline V gene are LNHDA and SQIVND (reference sequence). The CDR3 spells CASSTTDRINEKLFF. The CDR3 bases are TGTGCCAGTAGTACCACGGACAGAATTAATGAAAAACTGTTTTTT.

This chain connects TRBV7-8 to TRBJ1-1; D gene ambiguous. V lost 1 base, J lost 1 base, and 10 bases lay in between. The CDR3 runs to 15 residues. Germline V CDR1 and CDR2: SGHVS, FQNEAQ. DNA for the CDR3: TGTGCCAGCAGCTTAGTAGTATTGAAGAACACTGAAGCTTTCTTT. Its translation: CASSLVVLKNTEAFF.

The chain combines TRBV7-9 with TRBJ1-2; D remains unclear. Germline V gene sequence: CDR1 SEHNR, CDR2 FQNEAQ (reference sequence). This CDR3 is 13 amino acids long. V was cut by 1 base and J by 7 bases, with 10 bases left in between. CDR3 nucleotide sequence: TGTGCCAGCAGCTTAGATCTTTCCCGTGGCTACACCTTC. The encoded protein is CASSLDLSRGYTF. The complete variable domain, with remaining parts taken from reference TRBV7-9 and TRBJ1-2, reads DTGVSQNPRHKITKRGQNVTFRCDPISEHNRLYWYRQTLGQGPEFLTYFQNEAQLEKSRLLSDRFSAERPKGSFSTLEIQRTEQGDSAMYLCASSLDLSRGYTFGSGTRLTVV.

The CDR3 nucleotides are TGCGCCAGCAGCCCGAGAGCGGGAGGGCCGACAGATACGCAGTATTTT. Encoded protein: CASSPRAGGPTDTQYF. The chain employs TRBV4-1 and TRBJ2-3; TRBD2 matches at 10 bases. Trimming removed 4 bases from V and 3 bases from J; junction bases left unmatched: 7. CDR3 length: 16 amino acids. CDR1 and CDR2 (germline): MGHRA, YSYEKL.

The chain joins TRBV28 to TRBJ1-5; TRBD1 agrees at 10 bases. The CDR3 consists of 16 residues. V lost 7 bases, J lost 2 bases, and 8 bases stayed unmatched. Per germline, CDR1 MDHEN and CDR2 SYDVKM. CDR3 residues: CASTWTGTGGNQPQHF. In nucleotides, the CDR3 is TGTGCCAGCACCTGGACCGGGACAGGGGGCAATCAGCCCCAGCATTTT. Drawing the rest from reference TRBV28 and TRBJ1-5, the complete variable domain is DVKVTQSSRYLVKRTGEKVFLECVQDMDHENMFWYRQDPGLGLRLIYFSYDVKMKEKGDIPEGYSVSREKKERFSLILESASTNQTSMYLCASTWTGTGGNQPQHFGDGTRLSIL.

This clone was detected only a few times. The CDR3 spells CASSVDQYPSIYF. CDR3 nucleotide sequence: TGTGCCAGCAGCGTAGACCAATATCCATCCATATATTTT. J is TRBJ1-3 and V is TRBV9, with D unresolved. Trimming left V 0 bases short and J 11 bases short, with 12 bases between. Germline lookup yields CDR1 SGDLS and CDR2 YYNGEE. This CDR3 comprises 13 residues.

The chain recombines TRBV6-2 or TRBV6-3 with TRBJ1-5; TRBD1 agrees at 8 bases. Germline V CDR1 and CDR2: MNHEY, SVGEGT. This CDR3 comprises 15 residues. The V segment lost 7 bases and the J segment 3 bases; nucleotides outside the gene matches: 8. The CDR3 DNA follows: TGTGCCAGCATCCCGGACAGGGACCACAATCAGCCCCAGCATTTT. Translating it yields CASIPDRDHNQPQHF.

The chain couples TRBV4-2 to TRBJ1-5; tentatively, D is TRBD1 (5 bases). The V gene lost 0 bases and the J gene lost 7 bases, with 13 bases spanning the gap. The CDR3 runs to 15 residues. Per the germline V gene, CDR1 is LGHNA and CDR2 is YNFKEQ. CDR3 protein: CASSQDGATRQPQHF. In DNA, the CDR3 is TGTGCCAGCAGCCAAGATGGGGCGACAAGACAGCCCCAGCATTTT.

The chain links TRBV21-1 to TRBJ2-7; TRBD1 was called by the table and not checked on the DNA. TRBV21-1 has pseudogene status. This CDR3 spans 15 amino acids. CDR3 loop: CASSKRPGGLYEQYF. As DNA, the CDR3 is TGTGCCAGCAGCAAACGTCCAGGGGGACTGTACGAGCAGTACTTC.

This clone was found once. The V call is TRBV5-1, the J call TRBJ2-1; TRBD2 is a possible D gene (5 bases). CDR1 is SGHRS and CDR2 is YFSETQ in the germline V gene. V was trimmed by 4 bases and J by 2 bases, leaving 7 bases between them. This CDR3 contains 13 residues. CDR3 in amino acids: CASSAGTYNEQFF. CDR3 nucleotides: TGCGCCAGCAGCGCCGGGACCTACAATGAGCAGTTCTTC.

The rearrangement links TRBV3-1 (or the pseudogene TRBV3-2) to TRBJ2-6; no definite D call. Deletions cut 8 bases from V and 7 bases from J, with 27 bases between. CDR1 is LGHDT, CDR2 YNNKEL, per germline (reference sequence). The CDR3 spans 18 residues. CDR3: CASRSLWTRQSSANVLTF. The DNA for the CDR3 is TGTGCCAGCCGATCCCTCTGGACCCGCCAGTCGTCAGCCAACGTCCTGACTTTC.

The rearrangement uses TRBV15 and TRBJ2-6; D might be TRBD1 (5 bases). The germline CDR1 and CDR2 sequences are LNHNV and YYDKDF (reference sequence). CDR3 length equals 17 residues. Trimming pared 0 bases from V and 3 bases from J, leaving 12 bases between. The CDR3 loop is CATSRDLGQGGANVLTF. Written as DNA, the CDR3 is TGTGCCACCAGCAGAGATTTAGGGCAGGGTGGGGCCAACGTCCTGACTTTC.

The gene calls are TRBV28 and TRBJ1-5; TRBD1 aligns across 7 bases. Germline CDR1 MDHEN, CDR2 SYDVKM. V gave up 3 bases and J gave up 2 bases; unmatched junction bases: 10. This CDR3 is built from 17 residues. The CDR3 nucleotides read TGTGCCAGCAGTTTTCGTGGAGGGGGCGTCGGCAATCAGCCCCAGCATTTT. Translation gives CASSFRGGGVGNQPQHF.

This clone was observed a single time. The chain combines TRBV7-9 with TRBJ2-3; D may match TRBD1 or TRBD2 (5 bases each). Per germline, CDR1 SEHNR and CDR2 FQNEAQ (reference sequence). This CDR3 has 14 amino acids. V was clipped by 5 bases and J by 2 bases, with 11 bases between them. Here the CDR3 DNA reads TGTGCCAGCAGCCTAGGGACCTTCACAGATACGCAGTATTTT. Amino acid sequence: CASSLGTFTDTQYF.

This sequence joins TRBV3-1 (or the pseudogene TRBV3-2) and TRBJ1-3; D is undetermined. The germline V gene has CDR1 LGHDT and CDR2 YNNKEL (reference sequence). CDR3 length: 14 residues. V gave up 1 base and J gave up 2 bases, with 6 bases separating them. The CDR3: CASSQAGAGNTIYF. CDR3 sequence (DNA): TGTGCCAGCAGCCAAGCAGGTGCTGGAAACACCATATATTTT.

This chain uses TRBV19 with TRBJ1-2, with D hard to call. The germline CDR1 and CDR2 sequences are LNHDA and SQIVND (reference sequence). The CDR3 is 13 amino acids. The germline V and J ends were trimmed by 6 bases and 7 bases, with 15 bases remaining between them. The CDR3 DNA reads as TGTGCCAGTAGGGACTGGTCGGCGGGTGGCTACACCTTC. Translation gives CASRDWSAGGYTF.

The chain couples TRBV11-3 to TRBJ2-5; 9 nucleotides match TRBD1. Trimming removed 3 bases from V and 4 bases from J; junction bases left unmatched: 6. This CDR3 has 15 residues. Germline V gene sequence: CDR1 SGHNT, CDR2 YENEEA. CDR3 in amino acids: CASSFRTGEAETQYF. DNA for the CDR3: TGTGCCAGCAGCTTTCGGACAGGGGAGGCAGAGACCCAGTACTTC.

The genes are TRBV19 and TRBJ1-6; 8 bases align to TRBD1. Germline V lookup: CDR1 LNHDA, CDR2 SQIVND (reference sequence). CDR3 length equals 16 residues. V was clipped by 2 bases and J by 10 bases; unmatched bases: 10. As DNA, the CDR3 is TGTGCCAGTAGTATAATACGGACAGGGCCTAGATCACCCCTCCACTTT. This codes for CASSIIRTGPRSPLHF. The entire variable domain, with the rest obtained from reference TRBV19 and TRBJ1-6, is as follows: DGGITQSPKYLFRKEGQNVTLSCEQNLNHDAMYWYRQDPGQGLRLIYYSQIVNDFQKGDIAEGYSVSREKKESFPLTVTSAQKNPTAFYLCASSIIRTGPRSPLHFGNGTRLTVT.

The rearrangement joins TRBV3-1 (or the pseudogene TRBV3-2) to TRBJ1-1, with D perhaps matching TRBD1 (5 bases). This CDR3 is 14 amino acids long. V lost 8 bases to trimming and J lost 1 base, with 14 bases between them. CDR1 and CDR2 from the germline V gene are LGHDT and YNNKEL (reference sequence). The CDR3 region is CASSLGHWNTEAFF. The CDR3 nucleotides are TGTGCCAGCTCATTAGGACACTGGAACACTGAAGCTTTCTTT.

The V call is TRBV27, the J call TRBJ1-4; a possible D gene is TRBD1 (6 bases). Trimming removed 5 bases at V and 1 base at J, with 11 bases between. Germline V CDR1 and CDR2: MNHEY, SMNVEV (reference sequence). The CDR3 is 15 amino acids. CDR3 coding DNA: TGTGCCAGCAGTCCAACCAGGGGAACTAATGAAAAACTGTTTTTT. This translates into CASSPTRGTNEKLFF.

DNA for the CDR3: TGTGCCAGCAGCCCCGACCTATGGGTAAGCAATGAGCAGTTCTTC. Its protein product is CASSPDLWVSNEQFF. The V gene is TRBV11-1, the J gene TRBJ2-1; D is unresolved. The CDR3 has 15 residues. CDR1 and CDR2 (germline): SGHAT, FQDESV (reference sequence). The V end lost 5 bases, the J end lost 6 bases, and 17 bases lay between the germline ends.

V gene TRBV6-5 combines with J gene TRBJ1-2, with 8 nucleotides matching TRBD1. The junction had 5 bases not matched to a gene; V was cut back by 1 base and J by 4 bases. Germline V gene sequence: CDR1 MNHEY, CDR2 SVGAGI. The CDR3 is 15 amino acids. Written as DNA, the CDR3 is TGTGCCAGCAGTTACTTTCACAGGGGGACCTATGGCTACACCTTC. Translating gives CASSYFHRGTYGYTF.

In DNA, the CDR3 is TGTGCCAGCAGCGGTCGGACAGGGGGCGCAGGGGGCTACACCTTC. Protein: CASSGRTGGAGGYTF. J is TRBJ1-2 and V is TRBV5-6, with 11 bases lining up with TRBD1. Germline-derived CDR1 and CDR2 are SGHDT and YYEEEE. J was trimmed by 8 bases and V by 4 bases; bases with no gene match: 10. The CDR3 runs to 15 residues.

This CDR3 is CASIGSGNTGELFF. CDR3 nucleotides: TGTGCCAGCATAGGTAGCGGAAACACCGGGGAGCTGTTTTTT. This chain joins TRBV2 and TRBJ2-2; D possibly corresponds to TRBD2 (6 bases). This CDR3 region has 14 residues. Trimming took 7 bases from V and 2 from J, leaving 11 bases between them. In germline, CDR1 is SNHLY, CDR2 FYNNEI.

The rearrangement links TRBV14 to TRBJ2-1; tentative D call: TRBD2 (6 bases). Germline lookup yields CDR1 SGHDN and CDR2 FVKESK. Deletions cut 0 bases from V and 7 bases from J, with 16 bases between. CDR3 length equals 16 residues. The CDR3 protein is CASSQDGLARMNEQFF. The CDR3, as DNA: TGTGCCAGCAGCCAAGATGGGCTAGCGAGGATGAATGAGCAGTTCTTC.

The rearrangement links TRBV6-5 to TRBJ2-7; a possible D gene is TRBD1 (5 bases). The germline CDR1 and CDR2 sequences are MNHEY and SVGAGI. V lost 2 bases and J 2 bases, leaving 7 bases between the germline ends. The CDR3 totals 13 residues. The chain's CDR3 is CASSYKQAYEQYF. CDR3 nucleotide sequence: TGTGCCAGCAGTTACAAACAGGCCTACGAGCAGTACTTC.

CDR3 amino acids: CASSPSGEKLFF. The CDR3 DNA sequence: TGTGCCAGCAGTCCGTCGGGGGAAAAACTGTTTTTT. V and J are TRBV28 and TRBJ1-4; D call uncertain. The V and J ends lost 5 bases and 8 bases respectively, with 9 bases between them. Germline loops: CDR1 MDHEN, CDR2 SYDVKM. CDR3 size: 12 residues. The full variable domain, with the rest looked up from reference TRBV28 and TRBJ1-4, is DVKVTQSSRYLVKRTGEKVFLECVQDMDHENMFWYRQDPGLGLRLIYFSYDVKMKEKGDIPEGYSVSREKKERFSLILESASTNQTSMYLCASSPSGEKLFFGSGTQLSVL.

This chain uses TRBV7-9 with TRBJ2-4; D unresolved. V lost 1 base and J lost 5, with 12 bases in between. The CDR3 covers 15 residues. Germline CDR1 SEHNR, CDR2 FQNEAQ (reference sequence). CDR3 sequence (DNA): TGTGCCAGCAGCTTAGGTCCCCTAGACGAAAACATTCAGTACTTC. This gives the protein CASSLGPLDENIQYF.

This clone came up once. The chain employs TRBV2 and TRBJ1-3, with unresolved D. V gave up 5 bases and J gave up 0 bases, with 11 bases separating them. The CDR3 covers 15 residues. Germline V gives CDR1 SNHLY, CDR2 FYNNEI. The CDR3 coding sequence is TGTGCCAGCAGTAATTTCCCCTTCTCTGGAAACACCATATATTTT. As protein: CASSNFPFSGNTIYF.

This clone was counted a single time. The V gene is TRBV6-2 or TRBV6-3, the J gene TRBJ1-6; TRBD1 agrees at 7 bases. The CDR3 extends over 13 amino acids. After removal of 2 bases from V and 10 bases from J, the junction contained 2 bases not matched to a gene. Per the germline V gene, CDR1 is MNHEY and CDR2 is SVGEGT. The CDR3 sequence is CASSYDRVSPLHF. The CDR3, as DNA: TGTGCCAGCAGTTACGACAGGGTATCACCCCTCCACTTT.